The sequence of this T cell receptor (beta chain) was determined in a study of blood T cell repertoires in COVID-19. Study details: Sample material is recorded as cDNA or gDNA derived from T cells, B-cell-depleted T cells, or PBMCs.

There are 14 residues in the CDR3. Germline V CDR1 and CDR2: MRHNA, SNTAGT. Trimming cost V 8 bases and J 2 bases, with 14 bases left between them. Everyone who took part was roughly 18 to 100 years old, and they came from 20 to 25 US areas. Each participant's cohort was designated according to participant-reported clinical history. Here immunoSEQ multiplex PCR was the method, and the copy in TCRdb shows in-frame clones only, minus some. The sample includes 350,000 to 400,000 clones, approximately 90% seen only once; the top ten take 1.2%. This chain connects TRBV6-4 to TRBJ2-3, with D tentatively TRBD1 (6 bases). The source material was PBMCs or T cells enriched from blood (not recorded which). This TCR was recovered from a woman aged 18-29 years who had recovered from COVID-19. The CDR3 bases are TGTGCCAGCTCCGGGACACATCCCACAGATACGCAGTATTTT. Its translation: CASSGTHPTDTQYF.